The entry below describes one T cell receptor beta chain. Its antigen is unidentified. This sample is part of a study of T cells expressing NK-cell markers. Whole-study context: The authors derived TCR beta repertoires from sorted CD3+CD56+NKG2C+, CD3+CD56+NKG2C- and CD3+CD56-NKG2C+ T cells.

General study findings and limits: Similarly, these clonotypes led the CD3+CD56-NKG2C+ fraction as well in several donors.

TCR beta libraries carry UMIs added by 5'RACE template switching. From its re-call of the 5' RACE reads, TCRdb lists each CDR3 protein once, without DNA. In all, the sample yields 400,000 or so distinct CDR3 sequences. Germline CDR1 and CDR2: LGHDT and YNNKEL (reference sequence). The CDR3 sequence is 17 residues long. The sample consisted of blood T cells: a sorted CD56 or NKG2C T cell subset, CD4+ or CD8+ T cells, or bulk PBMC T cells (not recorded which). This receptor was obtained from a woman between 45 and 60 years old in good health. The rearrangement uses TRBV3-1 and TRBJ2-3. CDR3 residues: CASSNYIDPSGTDTQYF.